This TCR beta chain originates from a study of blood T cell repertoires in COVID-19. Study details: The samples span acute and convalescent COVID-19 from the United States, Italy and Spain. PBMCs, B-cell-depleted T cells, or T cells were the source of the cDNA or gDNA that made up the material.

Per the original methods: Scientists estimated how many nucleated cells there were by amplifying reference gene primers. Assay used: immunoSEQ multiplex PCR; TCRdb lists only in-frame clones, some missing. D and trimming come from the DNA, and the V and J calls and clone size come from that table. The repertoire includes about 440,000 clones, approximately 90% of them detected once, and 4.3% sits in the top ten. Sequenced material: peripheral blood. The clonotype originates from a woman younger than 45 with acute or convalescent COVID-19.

CDR3 DNA: TGTGCCAGCACGGACGGGACAGCCTACAATGAGCAGTTCTTC. It codes for CASTDGTAYNEQFF. The chain carries TRBV3-1 (or the pseudogene TRBV3-2) and TRBJ2-1, with 7 nucleotides matching TRBD1. The CDR3 totals 14 residues. Germline V gene lookup returns CDR1 LGHDT and CDR2 YNNKEL (reference sequence). Unmatched junction bases numbered 5, after V lost 7 bases and J lost 2 bases.